In this sample, the clone carrying this TCR beta chain turned up many times. The data stem from a study of T-cell reconstitution after alpha-beta-depleted transplantation in children. The CDR3 spans 15 residues. Germline V gene lookup returns CDR1 SGHAT and CDR2 FQNNGV. The V and J ends lost 1 base and 0 bases respectively, with 10 bases between them. TCRbeta library construction was performed incorporating unique molecular identifiers. One entry per CDR3 protein results from TCRdb running MiXCR on the PCR reads. This table has 250,000 to 300,000 distinct CDR3 sequences, under 14% appearing once. The specimen was peripheral blood, collected 180 days after TCRalphabeta/CD19-depleted stem cell transplant. The sequence was obtained from a male patient aged 2 to 10 who had a stem cell transplant for chronic granulomatous disease, so the T cells may come from the graft donor. The chain couples TRBV11-2 to TRBJ2-7; D is unclear. DNA of the CDR3: TGTGCCAGCAGCTTAGGTCTCGGAAGCTCCTACGAGCAGTACTTC. It yields the protein CASSLGLGSSYEQYF.